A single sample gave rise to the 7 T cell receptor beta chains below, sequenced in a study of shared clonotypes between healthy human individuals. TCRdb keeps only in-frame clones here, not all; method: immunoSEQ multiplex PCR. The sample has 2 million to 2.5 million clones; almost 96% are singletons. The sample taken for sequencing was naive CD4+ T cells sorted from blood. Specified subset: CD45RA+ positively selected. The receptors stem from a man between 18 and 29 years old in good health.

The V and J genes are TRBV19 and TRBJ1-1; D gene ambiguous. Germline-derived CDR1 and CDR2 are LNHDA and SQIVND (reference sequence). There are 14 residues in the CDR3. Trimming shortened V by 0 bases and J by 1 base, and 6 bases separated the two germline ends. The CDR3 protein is CASSIDFSNTEAFF. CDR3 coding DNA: TGTGCCAGTAGTATAGATTTTTCGAACACTGAAGCTTTCTTT.

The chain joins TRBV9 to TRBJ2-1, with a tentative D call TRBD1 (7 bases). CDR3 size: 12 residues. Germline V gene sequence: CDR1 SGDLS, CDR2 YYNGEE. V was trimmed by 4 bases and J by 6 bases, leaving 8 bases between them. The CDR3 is CASSQGGNEQFF. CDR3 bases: TGTGCCAGCAGCCAGGGGGGCAATGAGCAGTTCTTC.

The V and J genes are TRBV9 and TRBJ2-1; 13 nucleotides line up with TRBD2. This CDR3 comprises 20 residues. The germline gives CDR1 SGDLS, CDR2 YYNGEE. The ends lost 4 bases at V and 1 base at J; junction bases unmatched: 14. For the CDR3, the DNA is TGTGCCAGCAGCCCGACCATTGGGACTAGCGGGATCAGTTCCTACAATGAGCAGTTCTTC. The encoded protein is CASSPTIGTSGISSYNEQFF.

CDR3 protein: CASSVGLSRDTQYF. In DNA, the CDR3 is TGTGCCAGCAGCGTAGGACTTTCCCGTGATACGCAGTATTTT. This rearrangement joins TRBV9 to TRBJ2-3, with D uncertain. The germline V gene encodes CDR1 SGDLS and CDR2 YYNGEE. This CDR3 is built from 14 residues. Trimming took 0 bases from V and 6 from J, leaving 11 bases between them.

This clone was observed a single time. CDR3 loop: CASSQDTGQGYEQYF. The CDR3, as DNA: TGCGCCAGCAGCCAAGATACGGGACAGGGTTACGAGCAGTACTTC. The V call is TRBV4-3, the J call TRBJ2-7; 9 bases align to TRBD1. This CDR3 is built from 15 residues. CDR1 and CDR2 (germline): LGHNA, YSLEER. V shed 0 bases, J shed 4 bases, and the junction held 4 bases outside the gene matches.

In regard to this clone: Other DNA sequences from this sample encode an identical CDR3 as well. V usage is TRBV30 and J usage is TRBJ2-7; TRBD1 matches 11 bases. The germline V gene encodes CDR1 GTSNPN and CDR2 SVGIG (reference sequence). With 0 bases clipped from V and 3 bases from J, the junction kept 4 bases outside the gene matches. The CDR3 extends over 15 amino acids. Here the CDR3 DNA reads TGTGCCTGGAGTGTAGGAGGGACAGGGGGCTACGAGCAGTACTTC. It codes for CAWSVGGTGGYEQYF.

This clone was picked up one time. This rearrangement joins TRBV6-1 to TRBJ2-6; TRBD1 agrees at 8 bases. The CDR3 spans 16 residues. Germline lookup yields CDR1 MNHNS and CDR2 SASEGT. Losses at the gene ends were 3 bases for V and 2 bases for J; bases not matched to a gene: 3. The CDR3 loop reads CASSEQGAAGANVLTF. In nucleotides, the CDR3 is TGTGCCAGCAGTGAGCAGGGGGCGGCTGGGGCCAACGTCCTGACTTTC.